These T cell receptor beta chains were read from a single sample in a study of Ad26.COV2.S vaccination and SARS-CoV-2 variants. Sequenced by immunoSEQ multiplex PCR; TCRdb stores in-frame clones only, minus some. The table shows hundreds of thousands of clones, with more than 75% occurring only once. The sample was peripheral blood, taken in a trial of Ad26.COV2.S vaccine versus placebo. All receptors derive from a person between 18 and 60 years old who received the Ad26.COV2.S COVID-19 vaccine or a placebo. Both conserved end residues are part of each CDR3. The D gene is left open where the match is weak. Expanded clones get a size class; other rows say once, few or many, or leave the size out.

>few|TRBV6-6|TRBD1|TRBJ1-1
CASSSGTEEAFF
TGTGCCAGCAGTTCCGGGACAGAAGAAGCTTTCTTT
>-|TRBV3-1/TRBV3-2|-|TRBJ1-6
CASSHLGDNSPLHF
TGTGCCAGCAGCCATCTAGGCGATAATTCACCCCTCCACTTT
>-|TRBV5-1|TRBD2|TRBJ2-1
CASSPTSGNNEQFF
TGCGCCAGCAGCCCCACTAGCGGCAACAATGAGCAGTTCTTC
>-|TRBV5-1|-|TRBJ2-1
CASSLVGLNEQFF
TGCGCCAGCAGCTTGGTGGGGCTAAATGAGCAGTTCTTC
>-|TRBV19|-|TRBJ1-3
CASSIGLSGNTIYF
TGTGCCAGTAGTATAGGGCTTTCTGGAAACACCATATATTTT
>-|TRBV4-2|TRBD1|TRBJ1-3
CASSQPGRTGAGNTIYF
TGTGCCAGCAGCCAACCTGGGCGGACAGGGGCTGGAAACACCATATATTTT
>-|TRBV10-1|-|TRBJ1-4
CASVLGQLNEKLFF
TGCGCCAGCGTCCTCGGACAGCTTAATGAAAAACTGTTTTTT
>-|TRBV4-3|-|TRBJ1-1
CASSPWTIGNTEAFF
TGCGCCAGCAGCCCATGGACCATAGGGAACACTGAAGCTTTCTTT
>-|TRBV7-2|-|TRBJ2-6
CASSLRGSSGANVLTF
TGTGCCAGCAGCCTTAGGGGAAGCTCTGGGGCCAACGTCCTGACTTTC
>-|TRBV11-2|-|TRBJ1-2
CASTPSRQYGYTF
TGTGCCAGCACCCCGTCTCGACAGTATGGCTACACCTTC
>few|TRBV2|-|TRBJ2-5
CASIEVLETQYF
TGTGCCAGCATCGAGGTGTTGGAGACCCAGTACTTC
>-|TRBV18|TRBD1|TRBJ1-5
CASSPLDRDQPQHF
TGTGCCAGCTCACCACTCGACAGGGATCAGCCCCAGCATTTT
>-|TRBV5-1|TRBD1|TRBJ1-1
CASSIPTGDTEAFF
TGCGCCAGCAGCATACCCACAGGGGACACTGAAGCTTTCTTT
>-|TRBV6-5|-|TRBJ1-5
CASSPGYSQPQHF
TGTGCCAGCTCCCCAGGGTATTCTCAGCCCCAGCATTTT
>few|TRBV5-4|TRBD1|TRBJ1-4
CASSLDRGLATNEKLFF
TGTGCCAGCAGCTTGGACAGGGGACTTGCAACTAATGAAAAACTGTTTTTT
>-|TRBV9|TRBD2|TRBJ2-1
CASSVVSGGAGEQFF
TGTGCCAGCAGCGTAGTTAGCGGGGGGGCAGGAGAGCAGTTCTTC
>-|TRBV18|TRBD2|TRBJ2-3
CASSPESGARTDTQYF
TGTGCCAGCTCACCAGAAAGCGGGGCCCGCACAGATACGCAGTATTTT
>-|TRBV27|TRBD1|TRBJ2-1
CASSLPIGGPYNEQFF
TGTGCCAGCAGTTTACCGATAGGGGGCCCCTACAATGAGCAGTTCTTC
>-|TRBV10-3|-|TRBJ2-7
CAISDGGNSYEQYF
TGTGCCATCAGTGATGGGGGGAACTCCTACGAGCAGTACTTC